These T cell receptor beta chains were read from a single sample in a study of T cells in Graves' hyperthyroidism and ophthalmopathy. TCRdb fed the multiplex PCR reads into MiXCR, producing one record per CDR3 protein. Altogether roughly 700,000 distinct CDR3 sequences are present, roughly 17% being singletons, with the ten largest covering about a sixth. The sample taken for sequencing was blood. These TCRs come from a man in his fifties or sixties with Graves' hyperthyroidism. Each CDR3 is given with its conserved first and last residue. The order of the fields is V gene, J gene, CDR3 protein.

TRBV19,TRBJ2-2,CASSIRGHKNTGELFF
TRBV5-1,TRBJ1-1,CASSDTTVNTEAFF
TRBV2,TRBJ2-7,CASTDGGQPYEQYF
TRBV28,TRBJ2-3,CASSLFRGYADTQYF
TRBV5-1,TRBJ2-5,CASSQLAGVGETQYF
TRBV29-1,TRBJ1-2,CSVGQGLEYGYTF
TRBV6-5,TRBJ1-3,CASSYQLPDRRGNTIYF
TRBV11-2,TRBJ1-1,CASSLGGGFTKNTEAFF
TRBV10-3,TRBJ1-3,CAISPGNTIYF
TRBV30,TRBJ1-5,CAWSQGLEPQHF
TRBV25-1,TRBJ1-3,CASTPYGTNGNTIYF
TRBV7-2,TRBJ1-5,CASSTRTGGWNQPQHF
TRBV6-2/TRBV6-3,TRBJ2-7,CASRGDRDEQYF
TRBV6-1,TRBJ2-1,CASGVAGIYNEQFF
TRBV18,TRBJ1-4,CASSRQGEHEKLFF